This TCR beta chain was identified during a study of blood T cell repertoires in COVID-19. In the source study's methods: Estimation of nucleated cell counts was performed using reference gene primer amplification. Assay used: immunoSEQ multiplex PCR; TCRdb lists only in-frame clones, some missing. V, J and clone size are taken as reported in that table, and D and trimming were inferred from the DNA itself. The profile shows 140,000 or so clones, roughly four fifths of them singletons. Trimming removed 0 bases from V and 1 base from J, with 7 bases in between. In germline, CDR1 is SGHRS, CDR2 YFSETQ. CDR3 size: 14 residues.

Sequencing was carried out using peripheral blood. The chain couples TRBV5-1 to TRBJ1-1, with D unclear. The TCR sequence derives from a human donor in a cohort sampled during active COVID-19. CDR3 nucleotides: TGCGCCAGCAGCTTGGCGGTTTCGAACACTGAAGCTTTCTTT. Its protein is CASSLAVSNTEAFF.